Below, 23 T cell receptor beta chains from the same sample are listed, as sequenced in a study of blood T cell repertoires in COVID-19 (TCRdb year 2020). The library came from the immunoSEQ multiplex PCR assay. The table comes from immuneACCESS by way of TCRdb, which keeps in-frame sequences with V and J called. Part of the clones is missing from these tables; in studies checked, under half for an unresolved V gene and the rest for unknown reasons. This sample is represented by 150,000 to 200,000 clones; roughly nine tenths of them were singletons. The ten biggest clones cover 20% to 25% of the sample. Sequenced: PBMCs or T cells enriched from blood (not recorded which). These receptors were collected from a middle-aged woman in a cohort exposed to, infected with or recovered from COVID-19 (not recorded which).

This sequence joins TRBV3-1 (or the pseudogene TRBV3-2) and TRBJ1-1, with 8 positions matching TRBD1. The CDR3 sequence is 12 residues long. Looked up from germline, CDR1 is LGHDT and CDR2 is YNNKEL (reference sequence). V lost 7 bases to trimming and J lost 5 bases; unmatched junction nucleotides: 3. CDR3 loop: CASKQGGTEAFF. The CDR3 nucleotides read TGTGCCAGCAAACAGGGGGGGACTGAAGCTTTCTTT.

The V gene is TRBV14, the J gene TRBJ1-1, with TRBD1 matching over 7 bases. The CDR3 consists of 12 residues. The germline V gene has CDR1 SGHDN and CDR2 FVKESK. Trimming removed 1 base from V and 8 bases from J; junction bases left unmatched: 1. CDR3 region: CASSQGGQEAFF. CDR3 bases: TGTGCCAGCAGCCAAGGGGGACAGGAAGCTTTCTTT.

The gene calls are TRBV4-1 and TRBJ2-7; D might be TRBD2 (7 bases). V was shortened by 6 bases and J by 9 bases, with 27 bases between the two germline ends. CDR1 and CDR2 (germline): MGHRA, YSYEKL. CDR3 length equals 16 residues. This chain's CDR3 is CASRPTPRGPYPSQYF. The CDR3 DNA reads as TGCGCCAGCAGACCCACCCCGCGGGGGCCCTATCCCTCGCAGTACTTC.

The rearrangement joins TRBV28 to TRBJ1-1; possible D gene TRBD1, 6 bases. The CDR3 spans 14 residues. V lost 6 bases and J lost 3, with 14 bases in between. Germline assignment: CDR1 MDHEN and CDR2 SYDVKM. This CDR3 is CASSRGAGYTEAFF. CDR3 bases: TGTGCCAGCAGCCGGGGGGCAGGGTACACTGAAGCTTTCTTT.

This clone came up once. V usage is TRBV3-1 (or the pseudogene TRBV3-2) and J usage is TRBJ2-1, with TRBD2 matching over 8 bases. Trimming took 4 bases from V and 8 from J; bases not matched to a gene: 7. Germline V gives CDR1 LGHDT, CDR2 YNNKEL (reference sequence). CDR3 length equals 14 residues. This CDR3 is CASSPGLAFYEQFF. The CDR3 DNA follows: TGTGCCAGCAGCCCTGGACTAGCCTTCTATGAGCAGTTCTTC.

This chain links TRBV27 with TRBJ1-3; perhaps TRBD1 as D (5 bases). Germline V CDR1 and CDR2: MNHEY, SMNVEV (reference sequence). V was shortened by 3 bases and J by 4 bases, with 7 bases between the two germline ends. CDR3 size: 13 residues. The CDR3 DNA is TGTGCCAGCAGTTTGGGGCCGGGAAACACCATATATTTT. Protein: CASSLGPGNTIYF.

The CDR3 loop is CASSLFVDRSSSYEQYF. CDR3 sequence (DNA): TGTGCCAGCAGTTTATTCGTGGACAGGAGTAGCTCCTACGAGCAGTACTTC. The chain couples TRBV28 to TRBJ2-7; 7 positions agree with TRBD1. V was pared by 1 base and J by 0 bases, with 9 bases of the junction left unmatched. In germline, CDR1 is MDHEN, CDR2 SYDVKM. The CDR3 sequence is 17 residues long.

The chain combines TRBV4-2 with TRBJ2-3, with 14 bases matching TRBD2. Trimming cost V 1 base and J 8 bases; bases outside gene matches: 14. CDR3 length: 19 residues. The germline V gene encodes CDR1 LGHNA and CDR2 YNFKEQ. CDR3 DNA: TGTGCCAGCAGCCAAGGCCCGGGACTAGCGGGGGAGGGCAGGGGTACGCAGTATTTT. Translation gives CASSQGPGLAGEGRGTQYF.

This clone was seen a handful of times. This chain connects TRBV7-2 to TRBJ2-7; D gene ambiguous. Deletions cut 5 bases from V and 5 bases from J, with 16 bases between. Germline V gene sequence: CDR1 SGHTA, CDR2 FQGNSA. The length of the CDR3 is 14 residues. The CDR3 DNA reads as TGTGCCAGCAGCGATCGGGTCAGAGGAGACGAGCAGTACTTC. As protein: CASSDRVRGDEQYF.

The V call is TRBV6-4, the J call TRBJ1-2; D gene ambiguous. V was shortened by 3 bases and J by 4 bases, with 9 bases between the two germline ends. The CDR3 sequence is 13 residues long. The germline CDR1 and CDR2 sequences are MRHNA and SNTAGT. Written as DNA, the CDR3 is TGTGCCAGCAGTGAATCACAGATCTATGGCTACACCTTC. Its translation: CASSESQIYGYTF.

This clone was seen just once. The CDR3 nucleotides are TGTGCTAGTGGTTTGGTACCCCTCTATACCGGGACAGGGGGCTACCATCCCGACTATGGCTACACCTTC. Amino acids: CASGLVPLYTGTGGYHPDYGYTF. The chain is built from TRBV12-5 and TRBJ1-2, with TRBD1 identical over 12 bases. J was trimmed by 3 bases and V by 0 bases; bases with no gene match: 23. Germline V CDR1 and CDR2: LGHNT, FRNRAP. The length of the CDR3 is 23 residues.

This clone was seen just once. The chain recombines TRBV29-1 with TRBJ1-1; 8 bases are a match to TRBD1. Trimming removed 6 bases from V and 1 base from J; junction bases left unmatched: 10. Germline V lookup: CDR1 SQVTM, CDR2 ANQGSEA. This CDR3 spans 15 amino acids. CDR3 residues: CSVQDRGNGNTEAFF. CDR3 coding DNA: TGCAGCGTCCAAGACAGGGGAAACGGGAACACTGAAGCTTTCTTT.

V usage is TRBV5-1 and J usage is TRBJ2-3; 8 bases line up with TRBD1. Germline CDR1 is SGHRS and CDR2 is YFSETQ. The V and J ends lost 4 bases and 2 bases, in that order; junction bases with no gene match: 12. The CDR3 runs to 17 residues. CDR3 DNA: TGCGCCAGCAGCCCGTCCCGGGACAGGTTTTCCACAGATACGCAGTATTTT. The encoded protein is CASSPSRDRFSTDTQYF.

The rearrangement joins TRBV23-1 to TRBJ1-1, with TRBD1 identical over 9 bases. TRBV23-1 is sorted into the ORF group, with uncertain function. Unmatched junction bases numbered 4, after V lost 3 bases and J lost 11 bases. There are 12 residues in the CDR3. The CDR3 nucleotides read TGCGCCAGCAGTCAGACAGGGGGGTGCGCTTTCTTT. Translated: CASSQTGGCAFF.

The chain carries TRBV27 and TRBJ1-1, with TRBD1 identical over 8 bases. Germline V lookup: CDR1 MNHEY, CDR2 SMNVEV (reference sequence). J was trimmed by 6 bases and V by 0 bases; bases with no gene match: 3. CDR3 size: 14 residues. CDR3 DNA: TGTGCCAGCAGTTTATCGCGGGACAGGCCTGAAGCTTTCTTT. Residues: CASSLSRDRPEAFF.

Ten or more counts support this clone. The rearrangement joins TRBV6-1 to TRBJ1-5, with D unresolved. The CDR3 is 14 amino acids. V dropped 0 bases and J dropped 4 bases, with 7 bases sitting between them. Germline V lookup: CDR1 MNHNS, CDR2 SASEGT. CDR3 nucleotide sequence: TGTGCCAGCAGTGAAGCTGACGGGAATCAGCCCCAGCATTTT. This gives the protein CASSEADGNQPQHF.

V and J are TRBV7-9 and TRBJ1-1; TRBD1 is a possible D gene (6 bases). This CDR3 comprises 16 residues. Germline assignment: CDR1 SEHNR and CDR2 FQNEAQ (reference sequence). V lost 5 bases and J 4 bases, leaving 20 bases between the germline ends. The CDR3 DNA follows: TGTGCCAGCAGCGGACAGCCGGGACCCGCGGGCACTGAAGCTTTCTTT. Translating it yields CASSGQPGPAGTEAFF.

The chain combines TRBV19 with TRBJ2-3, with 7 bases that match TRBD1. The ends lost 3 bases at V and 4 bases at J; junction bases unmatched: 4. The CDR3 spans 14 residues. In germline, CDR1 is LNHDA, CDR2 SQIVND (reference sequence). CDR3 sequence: CASSIRQGADTQYF. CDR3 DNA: TGTGCCAGTAGTATTAGACAGGGAGCAGATACGCAGTATTTT.

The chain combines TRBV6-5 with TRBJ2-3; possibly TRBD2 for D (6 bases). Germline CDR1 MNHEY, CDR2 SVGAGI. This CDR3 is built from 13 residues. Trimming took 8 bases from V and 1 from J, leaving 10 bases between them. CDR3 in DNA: TGTGCCAGCGGGCGGGGTGGCACAGATACGCAGTATTTT. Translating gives CASGRGGTDTQYF.

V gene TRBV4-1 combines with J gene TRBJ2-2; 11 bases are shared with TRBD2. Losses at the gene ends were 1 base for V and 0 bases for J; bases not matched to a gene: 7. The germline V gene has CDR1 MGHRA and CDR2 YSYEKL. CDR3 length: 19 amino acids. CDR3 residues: CASSQVRLAGPANTGELFF. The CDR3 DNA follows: TGCGCCAGCAGCCAAGTTCGACTAGCGGGGCCCGCGAACACCGGGGAGCTGTTTTTT.

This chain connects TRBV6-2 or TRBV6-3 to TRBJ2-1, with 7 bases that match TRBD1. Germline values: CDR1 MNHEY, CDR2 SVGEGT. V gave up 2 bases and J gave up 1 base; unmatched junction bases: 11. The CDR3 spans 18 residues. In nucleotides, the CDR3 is TGTGCCAGCAGTTACCCGGACCGGTTGGACAGGTCCTACAATGAGCAGTTCTTC. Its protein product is CASSYPDRLDRSYNEQFF.

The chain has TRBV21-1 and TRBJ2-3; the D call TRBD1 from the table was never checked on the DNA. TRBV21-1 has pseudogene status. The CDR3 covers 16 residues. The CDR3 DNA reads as TGTGCCAGCAGCGAAAGGTACGGGACATACACAGATACGCAGTATTTT. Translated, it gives CASSERYGTYTDTQYF.

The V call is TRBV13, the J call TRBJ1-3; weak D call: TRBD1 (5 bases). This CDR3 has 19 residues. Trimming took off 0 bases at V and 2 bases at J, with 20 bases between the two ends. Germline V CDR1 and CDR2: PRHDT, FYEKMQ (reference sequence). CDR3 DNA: TGTGCCAGCAGCTTAGGCCTATTACCTGGGAGGGGAACTGGAAACACCATATATTTT. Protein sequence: CASSLGLLPGRGTGNTIYF.